This T cell receptor (beta chain) was sequenced during a study of cytomegalovirus exposure and HLA in healthy donors. Regarding donors, all were healthy bone marrow donors. PCR used 60 Vbeta primers and 13 Jbeta primers. Sequenced by immunoSEQ multiplex PCR; TCRdb stores in-frame clones only, minus some. This table holds 110,000 or so clones, approximately 83% found once. This clone was detected only once. The CDR3 contains 13 residues. Trimming pared 6 bases from V and 0 bases from J, leaving 6 bases between. The germline V gene encodes CDR1 LNHDA and CDR2 SQIVND (reference sequence). The receptor was derived from a woman aged 18-30 years in good health and CMV-seronegative. The sample was PBMCs. This chain connects TRBV19 to TRBJ1-3, with D unresolved. This chain's CDR3 is CASRQPSGNTIYF. The CDR3 DNA reads as TGTGCCAGTAGACAACCCTCTGGAAACACCATATATTTT.